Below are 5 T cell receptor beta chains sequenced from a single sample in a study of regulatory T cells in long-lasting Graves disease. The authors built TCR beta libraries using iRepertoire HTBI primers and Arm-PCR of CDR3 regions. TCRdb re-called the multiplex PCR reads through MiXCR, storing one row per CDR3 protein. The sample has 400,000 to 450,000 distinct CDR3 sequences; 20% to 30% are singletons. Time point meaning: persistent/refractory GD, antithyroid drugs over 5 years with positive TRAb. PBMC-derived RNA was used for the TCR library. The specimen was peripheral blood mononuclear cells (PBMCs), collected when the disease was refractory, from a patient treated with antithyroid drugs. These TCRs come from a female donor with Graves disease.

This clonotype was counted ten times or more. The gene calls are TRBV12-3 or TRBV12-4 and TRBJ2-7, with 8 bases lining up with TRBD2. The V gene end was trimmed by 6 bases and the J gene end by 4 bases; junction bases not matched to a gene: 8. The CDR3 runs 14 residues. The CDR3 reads CASSHGTRPYEQYF. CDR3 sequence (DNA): TGTGCCAGCAGCCACGGGACTAGGCCATACGAGCAGTACTTC.

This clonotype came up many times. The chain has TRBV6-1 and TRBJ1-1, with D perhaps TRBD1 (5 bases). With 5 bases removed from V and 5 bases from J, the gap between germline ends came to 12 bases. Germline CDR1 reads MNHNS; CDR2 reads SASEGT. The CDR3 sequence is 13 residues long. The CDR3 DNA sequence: TGTGCCAGCAGTAGGGATCGGGGGACTGAAGCTTTCTTT. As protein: CASSRDRGTEAFF.

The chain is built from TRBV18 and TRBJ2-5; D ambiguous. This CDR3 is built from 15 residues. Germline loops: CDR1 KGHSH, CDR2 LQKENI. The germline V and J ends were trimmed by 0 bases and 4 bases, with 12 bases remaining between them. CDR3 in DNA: TGTGCCAGCTCACCACCAGCGTTTTGGGGAGAGACCCAGTACTTC. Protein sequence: CASSPPAFWGETQYF.

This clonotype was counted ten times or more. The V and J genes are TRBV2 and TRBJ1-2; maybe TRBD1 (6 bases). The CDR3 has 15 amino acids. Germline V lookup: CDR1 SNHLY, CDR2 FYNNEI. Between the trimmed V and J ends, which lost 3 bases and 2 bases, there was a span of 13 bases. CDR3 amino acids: CASSDPGVGNYGYTF. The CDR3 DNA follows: TGTGCCAGCAGTGATCCAGGGGTGGGAAACTATGGCTACACCTTC.

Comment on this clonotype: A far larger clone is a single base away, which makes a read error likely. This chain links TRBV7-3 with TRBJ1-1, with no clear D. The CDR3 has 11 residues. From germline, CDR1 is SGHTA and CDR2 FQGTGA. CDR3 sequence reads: CACSSQVEAFF. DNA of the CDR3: TGTGCCTGCAGCTCCCAGGTTGAAGCTTTCTTT.